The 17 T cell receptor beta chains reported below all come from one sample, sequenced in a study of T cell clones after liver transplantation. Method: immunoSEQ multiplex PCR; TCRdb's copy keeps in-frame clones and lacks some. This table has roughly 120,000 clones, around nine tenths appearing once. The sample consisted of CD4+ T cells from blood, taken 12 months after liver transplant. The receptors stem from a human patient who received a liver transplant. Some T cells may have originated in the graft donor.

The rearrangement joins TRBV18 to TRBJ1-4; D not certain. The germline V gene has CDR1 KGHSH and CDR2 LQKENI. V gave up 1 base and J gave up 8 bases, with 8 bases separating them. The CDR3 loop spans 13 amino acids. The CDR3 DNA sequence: TGTGCCAGCTCACCACTTACGGGGGAAAAACTGTTTTTT. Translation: CASSPLTGEKLFF.

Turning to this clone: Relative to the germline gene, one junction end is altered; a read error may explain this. The CDR3 sequence: CASSHRRDYTEELFF. In DNA, the CDR3 is TGTGCCAGTAGTCACAGGAGGGATTACACCGAGGAGCTGTTTTTT. V gene TRBV19 combines with J gene TRBJ2-2, with D possibly being TRBD2 (6 bases). This CDR3 has 15 amino acids. Germline lookup yields CDR1 LNHDA and CDR2 SQIVND (reference sequence).

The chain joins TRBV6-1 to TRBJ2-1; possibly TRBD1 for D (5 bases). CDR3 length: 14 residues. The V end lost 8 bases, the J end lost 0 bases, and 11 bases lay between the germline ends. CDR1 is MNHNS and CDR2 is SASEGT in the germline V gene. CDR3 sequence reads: CASLDRISYNEQFF. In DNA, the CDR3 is TGTGCCAGCCTCGACAGAATCTCCTACAATGAGCAGTTCTTC.

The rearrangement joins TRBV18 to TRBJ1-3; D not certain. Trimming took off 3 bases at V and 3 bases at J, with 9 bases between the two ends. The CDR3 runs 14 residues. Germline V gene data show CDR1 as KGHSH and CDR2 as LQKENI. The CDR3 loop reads CASSPVMGGNTIYF. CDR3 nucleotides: TGTGCCAGCTCACCGGTGATGGGTGGAAACACCATATATTTT.

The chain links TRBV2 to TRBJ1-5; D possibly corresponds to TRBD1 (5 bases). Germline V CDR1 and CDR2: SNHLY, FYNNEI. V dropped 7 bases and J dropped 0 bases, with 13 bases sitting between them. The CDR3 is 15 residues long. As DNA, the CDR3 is TGTGCCAGCACTACCGACAGAACTAGCAATCAGCCCCAGCATTTT. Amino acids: CASTTDRTSNQPQHF.

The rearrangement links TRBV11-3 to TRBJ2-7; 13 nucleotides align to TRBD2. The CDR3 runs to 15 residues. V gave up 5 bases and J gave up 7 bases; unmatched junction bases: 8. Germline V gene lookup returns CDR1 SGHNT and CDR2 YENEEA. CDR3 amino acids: CASSPGTSGMGEQYF. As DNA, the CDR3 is TGTGCCAGCAGCCCTGGGACTAGCGGGATGGGGGAGCAGTACTTC.

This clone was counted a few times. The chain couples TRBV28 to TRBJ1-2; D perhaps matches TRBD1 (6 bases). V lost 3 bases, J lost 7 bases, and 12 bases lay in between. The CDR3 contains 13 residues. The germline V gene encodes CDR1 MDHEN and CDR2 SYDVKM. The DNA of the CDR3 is TGTGCCAGCAGTTTGGCCAGGGGAAGTGGCTACACCTTC. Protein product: CASSLARGSGYTF.

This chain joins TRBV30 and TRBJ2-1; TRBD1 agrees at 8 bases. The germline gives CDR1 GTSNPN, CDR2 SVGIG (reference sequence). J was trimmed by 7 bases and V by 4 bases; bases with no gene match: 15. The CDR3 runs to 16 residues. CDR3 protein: CAWTQMLPQGANEQFF. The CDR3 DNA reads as TGTGCCTGGACCCAAATGTTGCCTCAGGGGGCGAATGAGCAGTTCTTC.

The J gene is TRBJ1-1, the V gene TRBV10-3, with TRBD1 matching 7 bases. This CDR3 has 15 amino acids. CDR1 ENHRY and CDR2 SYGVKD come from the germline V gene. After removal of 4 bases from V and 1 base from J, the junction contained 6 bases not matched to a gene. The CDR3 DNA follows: TGTGCCATCAGTGGACAGGGCGGGGGGAACACTGAAGCTTTCTTT. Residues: CAISGQGGGNTEAFF.

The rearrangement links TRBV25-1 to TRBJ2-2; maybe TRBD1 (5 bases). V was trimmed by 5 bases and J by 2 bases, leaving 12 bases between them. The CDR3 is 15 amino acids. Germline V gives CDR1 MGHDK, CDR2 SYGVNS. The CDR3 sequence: CASSPPDRNTGELFF. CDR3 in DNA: TGTGCCAGCAGTCCACCCGACAGAAACACCGGGGAGCTGTTTTTT.

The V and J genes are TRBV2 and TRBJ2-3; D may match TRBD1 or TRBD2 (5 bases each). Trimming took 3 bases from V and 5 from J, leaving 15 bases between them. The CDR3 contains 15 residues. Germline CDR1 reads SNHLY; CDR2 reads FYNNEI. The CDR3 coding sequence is TGTGCCAGCAGTGAGGGGCCCTCGAGGGGAGATACGCAGTATTTT. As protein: CASSEGPSRGDTQYF.

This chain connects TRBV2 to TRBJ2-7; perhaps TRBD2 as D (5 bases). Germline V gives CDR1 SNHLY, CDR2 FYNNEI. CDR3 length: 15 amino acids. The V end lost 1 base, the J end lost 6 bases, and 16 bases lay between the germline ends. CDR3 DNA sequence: TGTGCCAGCAGTGAAGAGGTCGGGATCGTCCTCGAGCAGTACTTC. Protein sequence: CASSEEVGIVLEQYF.

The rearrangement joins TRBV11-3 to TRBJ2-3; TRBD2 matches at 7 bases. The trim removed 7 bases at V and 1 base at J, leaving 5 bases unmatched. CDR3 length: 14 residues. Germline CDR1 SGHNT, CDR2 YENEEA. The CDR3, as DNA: TGTGCCAGCACCCTAGGGAGGGGCACAGATACGCAGTATTTT. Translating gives CASTLGRGTDTQYF.

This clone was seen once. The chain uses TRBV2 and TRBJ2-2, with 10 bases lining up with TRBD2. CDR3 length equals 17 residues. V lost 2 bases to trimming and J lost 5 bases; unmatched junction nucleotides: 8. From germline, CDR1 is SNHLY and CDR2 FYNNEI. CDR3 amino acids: CASSEWASGSGTGELFF. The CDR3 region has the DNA TGTGCCAGCAGTGAATGGGCTAGCGGGAGTGGTACCGGGGAGCTGTTTTTT.

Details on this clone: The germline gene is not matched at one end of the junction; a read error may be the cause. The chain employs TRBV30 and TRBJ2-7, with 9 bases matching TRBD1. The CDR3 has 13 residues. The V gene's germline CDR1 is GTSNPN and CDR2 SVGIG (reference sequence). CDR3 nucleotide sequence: TGTGCCTGGACGGGACAGGGTGGCAACGAGCAGTGCTTC. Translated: CAWTGQGGNEQCF.

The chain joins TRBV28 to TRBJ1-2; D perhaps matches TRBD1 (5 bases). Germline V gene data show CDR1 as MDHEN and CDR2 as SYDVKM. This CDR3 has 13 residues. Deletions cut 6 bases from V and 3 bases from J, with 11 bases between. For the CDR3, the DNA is TGTGCCAGCAGCCTAGGGACCCACTATGGCTACACCTTC. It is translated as CASSLGTHYGYTF.

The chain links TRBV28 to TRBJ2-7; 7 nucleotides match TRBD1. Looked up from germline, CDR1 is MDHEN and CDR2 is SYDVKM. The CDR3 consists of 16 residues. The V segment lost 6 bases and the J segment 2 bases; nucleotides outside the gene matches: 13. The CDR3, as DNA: TGTGCCAGCAGGGTTAGAGGGGGCTACGATCCCTACGAGCAGTACTTC. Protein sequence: CASRVRGGYDPYEQYF.